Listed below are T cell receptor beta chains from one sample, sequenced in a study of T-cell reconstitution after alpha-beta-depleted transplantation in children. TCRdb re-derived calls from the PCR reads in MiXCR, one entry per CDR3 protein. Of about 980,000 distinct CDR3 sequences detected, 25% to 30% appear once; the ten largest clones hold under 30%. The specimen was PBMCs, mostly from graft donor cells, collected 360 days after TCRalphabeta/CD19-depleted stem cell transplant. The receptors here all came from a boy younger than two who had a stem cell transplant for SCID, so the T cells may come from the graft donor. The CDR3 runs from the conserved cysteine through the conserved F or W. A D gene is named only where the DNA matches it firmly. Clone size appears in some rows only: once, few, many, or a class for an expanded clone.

CDR3 protein: CASSPGQGVPTIYF
CDR3 DNA: TGTGCCAGCAGCCCGGGACAGGGAGTCCCCACCATATATTTT
V gene: TRBV7-6
D gene: TRBD1
J gene: TRBJ1-3
clone size: few

CDR3 protein: CASSYMWGAYNEQFF
CDR3 DNA: TGTGCCAGCAGTTACATGTGGGGCGCCTACAATGAGCAGTTCTTC
V gene: TRBV6-5
D gene: -
J gene: TRBJ2-1
clone size: -

CDR3 protein: CASSWAGQGTEAFF
CDR3 DNA: TGTGCCAGCAGTTGGGCGGGACAGGGCACTGAAGCTTTCTTT
V gene: TRBV12-3/TRBV12-4
D gene: TRBD1
J gene: TRBJ1-1
clone size: few

CDR3 protein: CASSGSYDTQYF
CDR3 DNA: TGTGCCAGCAGTGGTTCGTACGATACGCAGTATTTT
V gene: TRBV27
D gene: -
J gene: TRBJ2-3
clone size: once

CDR3 protein: CSAASVLRPQHF
CDR3 DNA: TGCAGTGCCGCGAGCGTTTTACGGCCCCAGCATTTT
V gene: TRBV20-1
D gene: -
J gene: TRBJ1-5
clone size: -

CDR3 protein: CASSLPHSSGANVLTF
CDR3 DNA: TGCGCCAGCAGCTTGCCACATAGCTCTGGGGCCAACGTCCTGACTTTC
V gene: TRBV5-1
D gene: -
J gene: TRBJ2-6
clone size: -

CDR3 protein: CASSQVSGGSSDTQYF
CDR3 DNA: TGCGCCAGCAGCCAAGTATCTGGAGGGTCCTCAGATACGCAGTATTTT
V gene: TRBV4-3
D gene: -
J gene: TRBJ2-3
clone size: few

CDR3 protein: CASTRTGGRTGELFF
CDR3 DNA: TGCGCCAGCACTAGGACAGGGGGACGCACCGGGGAGCTGTTTTTT
V gene: TRBV5-1
D gene: TRBD1
J gene: TRBJ2-2
clone size: -

CDR3 protein: CASSPRGSFTDTQYF
CDR3 DNA: TGTGCCAGCAGCCCCAGGGGTTCTTTCACAGATACGCAGTATTTT
V gene: TRBV5-5
D gene: -
J gene: TRBJ2-3
clone size: few

CDR3 protein: CASRPSTGWGGTEAFF
CDR3 DNA: TGTGCCAGCAGACCCTCCACAGGGTGGGGGGGCACTGAAGCTTTCTTT
V gene: TRBV6-1
D gene: -
J gene: TRBJ1-1
clone size: -

CDR3 protein: CASSEATWTGGIGETQYF
CDR3 DNA: TGTGCCAGCAGTGAAGCAACGTGGACAGGGGGCATAGGGGAGACCCAGTACTTC
V gene: TRBV2
D gene: TRBD1
J gene: TRBJ2-5
clone size: few

CDR3 protein: CASSLAITAPNTEAFF
CDR3 DNA: TGTGCCAGCAGCTTAGCAATCACAGCCCCGAACACTGAAGCTTTCTTT
V gene: TRBV7-2
D gene: -
J gene: TRBJ1-1
clone size: -

CDR3 protein: CSARDGRGNTEAFF
CDR3 DNA: TGCAGTGCTAGAGATGGGAGGGGAAACACTGAAGCTTTCTTT
V gene: TRBV20-1
D gene: -
J gene: TRBJ1-1
clone size: -

CDR3 protein: CASSQDVRLEGYEQYF
CDR3 DNA: TGTGCCAGCAGCCAAGATGTTAGGCTAGAAGGATACGAGCAGTACTTC
V gene: TRBV4-2
D gene: -
J gene: TRBJ2-7
clone size: few

CDR3 protein: CSARDPRTGLAEQFF
CDR3 DNA: TGCAGTGCTAGAGATCCTAGGACAGGACTAGCTGAGCAGTTCTTC
V gene: TRBV20-1
D gene: -
J gene: TRBJ2-1
clone size: -

CDR3 protein: CSAPEEAFF
CDR3 DNA: TGCAGTGCCCCCGAGGAAGCTTTCTTT
V gene: TRBV20-1
D gene: -
J gene: TRBJ1-1
clone size: -

CDR3 protein: CATSDSGTGTYEQYF
CDR3 DNA: TGTGCCACCAGTGATTCCGGGACAGGGACCTACGAGCAGTACTTC
V gene: TRBV24-1
D gene: TRBD1
J gene: TRBJ2-7
clone size: few

CDR3 protein: CASGGLGNSPLHF
CDR3 DNA: TGTGCCAGCGGGGGGCTAGGAAATTCACCCCTCCACTTT
V gene: TRBV2
D gene: -
J gene: TRBJ1-6
clone size: -

CDR3 protein: CASSVDSLSNQPQHF
CDR3 DNA: TGTGCCAGCAGTGTGGACAGCCTAAGCAATCAGCCCCAGCATTTT
V gene: TRBV12-3/TRBV12-4
D gene: -
J gene: TRBJ1-5
clone size: -

CDR3 protein: CASSFSRSGGADGTDTQYF
CDR3 DNA: TGTGCCAGCAGTTTCTCTCGTAGCGGGGGGGCCGACGGCACAGATACGCAGTATTTT
V gene: TRBV12-3/TRBV12-4
D gene: TRBD2
J gene: TRBJ2-3
clone size: many

CDR3 protein: CASSPLMGRAPILLYNEQFF
CDR3 DNA: TGTGCCAGCAGCCCTCTTATGGGCAGGGCCCCAATCCTCCTATACAATGAGCAGTTCTTC
V gene: TRBV11-1
D gene: -
J gene: TRBJ2-1
clone size: -

CDR3 protein: CASSFRESHEQYF
CDR3 DNA: TGTGCCAGCAGCTTCAGGGAATCCCACGAGCAGTACTTC
V gene: TRBV5-4
D gene: -
J gene: TRBJ2-7
clone size: -

CDR3 protein: CASSFETIDEETQYF
CDR3 DNA: TGTGCCAGCAGCTTTGAGACTATTGACGAAGAGACCCAGTACTTC
V gene: TRBV7-2
D gene: -
J gene: TRBJ2-5
clone size: -

CDR3 protein: CSARDGLAGAMTHEQYF
CDR3 DNA: TGCAGTGCTAGAGATGGACTAGCGGGGGCGATGACCCACGAGCAGTACTTC
V gene: TRBV20-1
D gene: TRBD2
J gene: TRBJ2-7
clone size: few

CDR3 protein: CAISESTTREREKLFF
CDR3 DNA: TGTGCCATCAGTGAGTCGACCACCAGGGAGCGGGAAAAACTGTTTTTT
V gene: TRBV10-3
D gene: -
J gene: TRBJ1-4
clone size: -

CDR3 protein: CASSLVPSGGYEQFF
CDR3 DNA: TGTGCCAGCAGTTTGGTTCCTAGCGGGGGGTATGAGCAGTTCTTC
V gene: TRBV28
D gene: TRBD2
J gene: TRBJ2-1
clone size: many

CDR3 protein: CASSQDGTSVNNEQFF
CDR3 DNA: TGTGCCAGCAGCCAAGACGGGACTAGCGTCAACAATGAGCAGTTCTTC
V gene: TRBV4-2
D gene: TRBD2
J gene: TRBJ2-1
clone size: few

CDR3 protein: CASAIQRGMLSQETQYF
CDR3 DNA: TGCGCCAGCGCCATCCAGCGGGGGATGCTAAGCCAAGAGACCCAGTACTTC
V gene: TRBV5-1
D gene: TRBD2
J gene: TRBJ2-5
clone size: -

CDR3 protein: CASSQGSVDGSSYEQYF
CDR3 DNA: TGTGCCAGCAGCCAAGGGTCGGTAGACGGCAGCTCCTACGAGCAGTACTTC
V gene: TRBV4-2
D gene: -
J gene: TRBJ2-7
clone size: once

CDR3 protein: CASSPRTGGGEKLFF
CDR3 DNA: TGCGCCAGCAGCCCGAGGACAGGGGGCGGTGAAAAACTGTTTTTT
V gene: TRBV4-3
D gene: TRBD1
J gene: TRBJ1-4
clone size: -

CDR3 protein: CASSLVADTYEQYF
CDR3 DNA: TGCGCCAGCAGCTTGGTAGCCGATACCTACGAGCAGTACTTC
V gene: TRBV5-1
D gene: -
J gene: TRBJ2-7
clone size: -

CDR3 protein: CASSLEPNYGYTF
CDR3 DNA: TGTGCCAGCAGCTTGGAACCAAACTATGGCTACACCTTC
V gene: TRBV5-6
D gene: -
J gene: TRBJ1-2
clone size: few

CDR3 protein: CSANKDRDRGVATF
CDR3 DNA: TGCAGTGCCAATAAAGATCGGGACAGGGGAGTTGCCACCTTC
V gene: TRBV20-1
D gene: TRBD1
J gene: TRBJ1-2
clone size: -

CDR3 protein: CASSSRGIGYEQYF
CDR3 DNA: TGTGCCAGCAGCTCCAGGGGAATCGGGTACGAGCAGTACTTC
V gene: TRBV11-1
D gene: -
J gene: TRBJ2-7
clone size: many

CDR3 protein: CASSAGQDPTPHEKLFF
CDR3 DNA: TGTGCCAGCAGTGCCGGACAGGACCCGACACCGCATGAAAAACTGTTTTTT
V gene: TRBV28
D gene: TRBD1
J gene: TRBJ1-4
clone size: few

CDR3 protein: CASSLYGTTNTEAFF
CDR3 DNA: TGTGCCAGCAGTTTATATGGGACAACGAACACTGAAGCTTTCTTT
V gene: TRBV27
D gene: -
J gene: TRBJ1-1
clone size: few

CDR3 protein: CASSYDRANQPQHF
CDR3 DNA: TGTGCCAGCAGTTATGACAGAGCCAATCAGCCCCAGCATTTT
V gene: TRBV12-3/TRBV12-4
D gene: -
J gene: TRBJ1-5
clone size: once

CDR3 protein: CASSPAPWGSLTEAFF
CDR3 DNA: TGTGCCAGCAGTCCCGCCCCTTGGGGGTCCTTAACTGAAGCTTTCTTT
V gene: TRBV27
D gene: -
J gene: TRBJ1-1
clone size: few

CDR3 protein: CASRVTTAGTEAFF
CDR3 DNA: TGCGCCAGCAGAGTGACCACCGCGGGGACTGAAGCTTTCTTT
V gene: TRBV5-1
D gene: -
J gene: TRBJ1-1
clone size: few

CDR3 protein: CASSHRQPRNEKLFF
CDR3 DNA: TGTGCCAGCAGCCACCGACAGCCGCGTAATGAAAAACTGTTTTTT
V gene: TRBV5-6
D gene: -
J gene: TRBJ1-4
clone size: few

CDR3 protein: CASSPQATALNSYEQYF
CDR3 DNA: TGTGCCAGCAGCCCGCAAGCGACAGCTCTTAACTCCTACGAGCAGTACTTC
V gene: TRBV6-1
D gene: -
J gene: TRBJ2-7
clone size: -

CDR3 protein: CASKGGGTVTGELFF
CDR3 DNA: TGTGCCAGCAAGGGGGGCGGGACAGTCACCGGGGAGCTGTTTTTT
V gene: TRBV6-5
D gene: -
J gene: TRBJ2-2
clone size: few

CDR3 protein: CSALAGGRETQYF
CDR3 DNA: TGCAGTGCATTGGCAGGAGGGAGAGAGACCCAGTACTTC
V gene: TRBV20-1
D gene: -
J gene: TRBJ2-5
clone size: -